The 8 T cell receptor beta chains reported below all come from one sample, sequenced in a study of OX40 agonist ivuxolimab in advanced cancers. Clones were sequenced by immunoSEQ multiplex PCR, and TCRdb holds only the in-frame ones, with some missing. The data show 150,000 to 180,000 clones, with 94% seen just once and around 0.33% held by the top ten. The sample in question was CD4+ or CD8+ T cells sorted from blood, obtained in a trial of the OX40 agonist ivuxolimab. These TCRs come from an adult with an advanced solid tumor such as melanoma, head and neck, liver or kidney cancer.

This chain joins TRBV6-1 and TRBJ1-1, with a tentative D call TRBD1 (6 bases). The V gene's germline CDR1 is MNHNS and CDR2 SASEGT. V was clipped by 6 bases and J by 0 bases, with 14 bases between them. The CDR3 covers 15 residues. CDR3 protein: CASRSQGNVNTEAFF. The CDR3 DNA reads TGTGCCAGCAGGTCACAGGGTAACGTGAACACTGAAGCTTTCTTT.

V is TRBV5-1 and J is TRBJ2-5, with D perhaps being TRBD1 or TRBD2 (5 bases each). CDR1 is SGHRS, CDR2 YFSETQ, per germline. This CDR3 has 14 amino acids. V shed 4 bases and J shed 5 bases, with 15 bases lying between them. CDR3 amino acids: CASSGGPLGETQYF. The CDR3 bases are TGCGCCAGCAGCGGGGGACCCCTGGGGGAGACCCAGTACTTC.

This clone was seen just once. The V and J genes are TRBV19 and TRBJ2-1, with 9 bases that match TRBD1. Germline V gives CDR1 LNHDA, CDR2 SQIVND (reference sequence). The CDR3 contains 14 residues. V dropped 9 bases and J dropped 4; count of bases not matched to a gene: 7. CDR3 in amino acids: CASLDRGNYNEQFF. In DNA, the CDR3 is TGTGCCAGCCTTGACAGGGGGAATTACAATGAGCAGTTCTTC.

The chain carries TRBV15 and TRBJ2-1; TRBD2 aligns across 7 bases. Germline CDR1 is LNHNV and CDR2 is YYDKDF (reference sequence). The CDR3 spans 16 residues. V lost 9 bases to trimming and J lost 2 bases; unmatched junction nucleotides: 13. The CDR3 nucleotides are TGTGCCACAGGATTTCAAGCGGGAAAGGCCTACAATGAGCAGTTCTTC. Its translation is CATGFQAGKAYNEQFF. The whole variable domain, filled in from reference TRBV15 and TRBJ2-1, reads DAMVIQNPRYQVTQFGKPVTLSCSQTLNHNVMYWYQQKSSQAPKLLFHYYDKDFNNEADTPDNFQSRRPNTSFCFLDIRSPGLGDTAMYLCATGFQAGKAYNEQFFGPGTRLTVL.

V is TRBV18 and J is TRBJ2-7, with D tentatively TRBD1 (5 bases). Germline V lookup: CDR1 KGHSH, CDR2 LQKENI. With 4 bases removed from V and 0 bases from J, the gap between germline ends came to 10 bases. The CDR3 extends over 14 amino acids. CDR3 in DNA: TGTGCCAGCTCACTTTCGACAGCCTCCTACGAGCAGTACTTC. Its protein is CASSLSTASYEQYF.

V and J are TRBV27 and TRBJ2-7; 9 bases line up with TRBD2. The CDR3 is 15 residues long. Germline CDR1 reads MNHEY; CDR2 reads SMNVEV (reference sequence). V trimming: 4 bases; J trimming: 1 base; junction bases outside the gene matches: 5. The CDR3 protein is CASSSLAGNSYEQYF. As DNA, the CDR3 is TGTGCCAGCAGTTCACTAGCGGGCAATTCCTACGAGCAGTACTTC.

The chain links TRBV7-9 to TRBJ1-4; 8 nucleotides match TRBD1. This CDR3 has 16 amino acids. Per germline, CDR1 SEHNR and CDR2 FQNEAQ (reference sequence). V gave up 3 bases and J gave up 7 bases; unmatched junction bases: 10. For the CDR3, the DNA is TGTGCCAGCAGCTTGACAATCACAGGGGGGCCTGAAAAACTGTTTTTT. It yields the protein CASSLTITGGPEKLFF. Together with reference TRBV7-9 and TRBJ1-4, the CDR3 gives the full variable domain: DTGVSQNPRHKITKRGQNVTFRCDPISEHNRLYWYRQTLGQGPEFLTYFQNEAQLEKSRLLSDRFSAERPKGSFSTLEIQRTEQGDSAMYLCASSLTITGGPEKLFFGSGTQLSVL.

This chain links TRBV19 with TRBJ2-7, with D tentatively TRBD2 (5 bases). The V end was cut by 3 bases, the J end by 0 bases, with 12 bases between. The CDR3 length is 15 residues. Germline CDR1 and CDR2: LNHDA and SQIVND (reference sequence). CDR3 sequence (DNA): TGTGCCAGTAGTATGGTCAGCGGTGTCTCCTACGAGCAGTACTTC. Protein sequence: CASSMVSGVSYEQYF.